Listed here are 4 T cell receptor beta chains from one sample, sequenced in a study of cytomegalovirus exposure and HLA in healthy donors. TCRdb's table, derived via immunoSEQ multiplex PCR, lists solely in-frame clones and lacks some. The profile shows about 110,000 clones, roughly 88% of them singletons. The sample was PBMCs. These receptors came from a woman aged 18-29 years in good health and CMV-seronegative.

This CDR3 is CAWSVPGQGIISNTGELFF. In DNA, the CDR3 is TGTGCCTGGAGTGTACCCGGACAGGGGATCATAAGCAACACCGGGGAGCTGTTTTTT. This chain joins TRBV30 and TRBJ2-2, with 9 bases matching TRBD1. With 0 bases clipped from V and 2 bases from J, the junction kept 13 bases outside the gene matches. Germline CDR1 reads GTSNPN; CDR2 reads SVGIG (reference sequence). The CDR3 runs to 19 residues.

The sample holds a few counts of this clone. The V call is TRBV27, the J call TRBJ1-5; weak D call: TRBD1 (5 bases). The CDR3 has 16 amino acids. CDR1 is MNHEY, CDR2 SMNVEV, per germline (reference sequence). V lost 6 bases and J lost 3, with 18 bases in between. CDR3 sequence reads: CASSLGVPNFNQPQHF. Here the CDR3 DNA reads TGTGCCAGCAGCCTAGGGGTACCCAATTTCAATCAGCCCCAGCATTTT.

V and J are TRBV9 and TRBJ2-7; 10 bases line up with TRBD2. After removal of 3 bases from V and 3 bases from J, the junction contained 6 bases not matched to a gene. The CDR3 covers 15 residues. Germline CDR1 reads SGDLS; CDR2 reads YYNGEE. The CDR3 DNA reads as TGTGCCAGCAGCGAGGGGACTAGCGAAGGCTACGAGCAGTACTTC. Protein product: CASSEGTSEGYEQYF.

The chain links TRBV28 to TRBJ2-1, with 7 bases matching TRBD1. Germline CDR1 and CDR2: MDHEN and SYDVKM. The trim removed 4 bases at V and 6 bases at J, leaving 9 bases unmatched. This CDR3 is built from 15 residues. The CDR3 nucleotides are TGTGCCAGCAGTTACTCCGGGACAGCGCCCAATGAGCAGTTCTTC. This gives the protein CASSYSGTAPNEQFF.